This T cell receptor (beta chain) was identified during a study of siplizumab effects on memory and regulatory T cells (dated by TCRdb to the late 2010s). With respect to the entire study: The study looked at the effect of siplizumab, an anti-CD2 antibody, on alloreactive T-cell subsets in allogeneic mixed lymphocyte reactions made from human PBMCs. Overall study results and their limits: Roughly 80-95% of proliferating CD4+ or CD8+ clones could not be assigned a naive or memory phenotype. Sequences below about 10^-5 frequency were poorly captured, so only a minor fraction of alloreactive clones could be mapped to unstimulated subsets. The cumulative frequency of alloreactive sequences traceable to unstimulated CD4+ memory T cells was significantly reduced by siplizumab. Greater diversity appeared to be present in unstimulated naive T cells than in memory T cells, and a substantial contribution to the alloresponse seemed to be made by naive cells. Whether proliferating Tregs from siplizumab cultures actually had suppressive function was not functionally confirmed. Among mappable alloreactive CD4+ clones, the Treg-derived fraction averaged around 69% with siplizumab versus 25% to 30% in control reactions.

CDR1 is given as MNHEY and CDR2 as SMNVEV, both from the germline V gene (reference sequence). The junction carries 16 bases between V and J, which are trimmed by 6 bases and 5 bases respectively. The CDR3 contains 14 residues, cysteine and phenylalanine counted. The read is trimmed to its CDR3 DNA, 42 bases read in frame from base 1. On this clone itself: No cognate antigen has been identified for it. No clone much larger than this one lies a single base away; base qualities are absent.

Sorted unstimulated T cells and proliferating T cells recovered from mixed lymphocyte reactions underwent TCRbeta CDR3 sequencing. Fresh whole blood from approximately ten HLA-typed healthy donors was used to isolate PBMCs. To map where alloreactive clones came from, unstimulated CD4+ non-regulatory T cells were FACS-sorted. Libraries were made using the immunoSEQ multiplex PCR assay. The deep sequencing platform assayed some 98,000 TCR templates per sample. Genomic DNA extracted from sorted T cells was used for TCRbeta CDR3 sequencing. The paper's data handling went like this. Clonal analysis of TCRbeta CDR3 data was done in the R programming language. Alloreactive CD4+ and CD8+ clones were identified by comparing unstimulated samples to CFSE-low samples taken after the reaction. Regulatory or non-regulatory origin of alloreactive CD4+ clones was assigned by matching sequences to the sorted unstimulated Treg and non-Treg repertoires. The table comes from immuneACCESS by way of TCRdb, which keeps in-frame sequences with V and J called. Part of the clones is missing from these tables; in studies checked, under half for an unresolved V gene and the rest for unknown reasons. V and J calls and clone size are copied from that table; D and trimming were computed from the DNA. The table for this sample lists some 97,000 clones; approximately 94% of them were counted only once. Clones ranked in the top ten supply 1% to 1.5% of the sample.

The receptor was derived from a human donor in good health. This chain joins TRBV27 to TRBJ1-2, with the D gene uncertain. What was sequenced was non-Treg CD4+ T cells sorted from blood. According to the study, the label for this sample's cell subset or site signals: FACS-sorted unstimulated CD4+ non-regulatory T cells. DNA sequence: TGTGCCAGCAGAGCTTCGGGAGGAACGTATGGCTACACCTTC. It translates to CASRASGGTYGYTF.